This T cell receptor (beta chain) emerged from a study of early stage breast cancer tumors. Across the whole study: Eight ER+/PR+/HER2- tumors were invasive ductal; a few were invasive lobular. Study conclusions and caveats: Most shared enriched TCRB sequences were commonly generated ones.

The CDR3 is 15 amino acids. Per germline, CDR1 SQVTM and CDR2 ANQGSEA. The V gene end was trimmed by 2 bases and the J gene end by 7 bases; junction bases not matched to a gene: 6. A word on this clone: Its antigen is not known.

Each sample had two DNA replicates, approximately 0.5 ug blood or around 1.5 ug tissue. This table comes from immunoSEQ multiplex PCR, and its TCRdb copy is limited to in-frame clones, with some not included. The profile shows fewer than 80,000 clones, approximately 80% of them singletons. The rearrangement uses TRBV29-1 and TRBJ2-1, with 12 bases aligning to TRBD2. The source of this sequence is a person aged 40 to 49 with breast cancer. Specimen: blood. CDR3 DNA: TGCAGCGTTGAACGACTAGCGGGAGTACGTAATGAGCAGTTCTTC. Protein: CSVERLAGVRNEQFF.